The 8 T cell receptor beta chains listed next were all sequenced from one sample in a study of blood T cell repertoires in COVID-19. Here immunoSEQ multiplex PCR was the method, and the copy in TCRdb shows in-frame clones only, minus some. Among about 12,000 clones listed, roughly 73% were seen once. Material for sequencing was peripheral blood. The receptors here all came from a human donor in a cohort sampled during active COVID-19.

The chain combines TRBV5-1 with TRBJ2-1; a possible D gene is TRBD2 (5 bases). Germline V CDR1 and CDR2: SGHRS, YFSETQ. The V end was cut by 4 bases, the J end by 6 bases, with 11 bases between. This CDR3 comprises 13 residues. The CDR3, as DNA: TGCGCCAGCAGCCTAGTCCGGGGCAATGAGCAGTTCTTC. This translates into CASSLVRGNEQFF.

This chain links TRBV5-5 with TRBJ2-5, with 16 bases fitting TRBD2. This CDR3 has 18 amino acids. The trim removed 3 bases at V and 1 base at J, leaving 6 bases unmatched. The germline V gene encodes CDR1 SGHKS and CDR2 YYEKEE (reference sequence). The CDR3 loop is CASSWGTSGRASQETQYF. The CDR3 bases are TGTGCCAGCAGCTGGGGGACTAGCGGGAGGGCCAGCCAAGAGACCCAGTACTTC.

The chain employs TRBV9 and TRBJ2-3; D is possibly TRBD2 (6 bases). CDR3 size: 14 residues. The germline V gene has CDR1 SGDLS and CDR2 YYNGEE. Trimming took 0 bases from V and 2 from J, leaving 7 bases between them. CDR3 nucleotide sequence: TGTGCCAGCAGCGTAGCGGGAGCCACAGATACGCAGTATTTT. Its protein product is CASSVAGATDTQYF.

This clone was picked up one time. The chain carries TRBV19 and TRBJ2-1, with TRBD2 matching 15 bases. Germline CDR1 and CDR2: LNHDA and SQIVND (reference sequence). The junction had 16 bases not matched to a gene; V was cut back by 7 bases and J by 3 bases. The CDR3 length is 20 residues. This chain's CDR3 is CASTESGLAGGPSIYNEQFF. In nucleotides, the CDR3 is TGTGCCAGTACGGAAAGTGGACTAGCGGGGGGGCCAAGTATCTACAATGAGCAGTTCTTC. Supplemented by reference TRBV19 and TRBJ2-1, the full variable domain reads DGGITQSPKYLFRKEGQNVTLSCEQNLNHDAMYWYRQDPGQGLRLIYYSQIVNDFQKGDIAEGYSVSREKKESFPLTVTSAQKNPTAFYLCASTESGLAGGPSIYNEQFFGPGTRLTVL.

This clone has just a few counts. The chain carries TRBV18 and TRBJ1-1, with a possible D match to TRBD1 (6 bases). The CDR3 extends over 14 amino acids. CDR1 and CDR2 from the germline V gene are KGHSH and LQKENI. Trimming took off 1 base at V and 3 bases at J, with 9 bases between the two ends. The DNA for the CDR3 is TGTGCCAGCTCACCACACAGGGAGCACACTGAAGCTTTCTTT. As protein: CASSPHREHTEAFF.

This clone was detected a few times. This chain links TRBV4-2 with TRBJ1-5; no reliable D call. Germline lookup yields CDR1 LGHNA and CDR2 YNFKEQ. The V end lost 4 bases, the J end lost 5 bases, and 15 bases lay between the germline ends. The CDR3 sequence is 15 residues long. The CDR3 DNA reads TGTGCCAGCAGCCCCCCCGAACAGCTGTATCAGCCCCAGCATTTT. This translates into CASSPPEQLYQPQHF.

The CDR3 is CVRSLVLPGQDSSGNTIYF. As DNA, the CDR3 is TGTGTCAGAAGCTTAGTATTGCCGGGACAGGATAGCTCTGGAAACACCATATATTTT. J is TRBJ1-3 and V is TRBV7-5; TRBD1, the table's D call, lacks a check against the DNA. TRBV7-5 is tagged as a pseudogene. The CDR3 is made up of 19 amino acids.

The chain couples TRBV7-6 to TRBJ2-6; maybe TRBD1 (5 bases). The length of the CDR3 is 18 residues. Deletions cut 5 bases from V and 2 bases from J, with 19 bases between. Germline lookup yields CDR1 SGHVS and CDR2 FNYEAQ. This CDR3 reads CASSPSSQGSAGANVLTF. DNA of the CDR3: TGTGCCAGCAGCCCGAGCTCTCAGGGTTCGGCTGGGGCCAACGTCCTGACTTTC.